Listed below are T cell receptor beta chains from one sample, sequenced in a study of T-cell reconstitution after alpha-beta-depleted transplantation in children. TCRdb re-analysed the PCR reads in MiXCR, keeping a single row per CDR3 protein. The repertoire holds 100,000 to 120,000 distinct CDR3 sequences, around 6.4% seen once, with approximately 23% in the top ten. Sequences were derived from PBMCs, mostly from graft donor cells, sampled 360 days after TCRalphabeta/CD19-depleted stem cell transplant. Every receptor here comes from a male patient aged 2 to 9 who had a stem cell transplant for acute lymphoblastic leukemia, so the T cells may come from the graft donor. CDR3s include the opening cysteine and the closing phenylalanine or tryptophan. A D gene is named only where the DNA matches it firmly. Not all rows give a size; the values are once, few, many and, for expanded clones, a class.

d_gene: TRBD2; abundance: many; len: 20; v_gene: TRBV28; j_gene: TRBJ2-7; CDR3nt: TGTGCCAGCAGTTTAGGACGGGATGTTGGACTAGCGGGAGCTCCCTACGAGCAGTACTTC; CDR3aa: CASSLGRDVGLAGAPYEQYF
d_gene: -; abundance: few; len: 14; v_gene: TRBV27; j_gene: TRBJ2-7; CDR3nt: TGTGCCAGCAGCCAAAAATGGGCCCACTACGAGCAGTACTTC; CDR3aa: CASSQKWAHYEQYF
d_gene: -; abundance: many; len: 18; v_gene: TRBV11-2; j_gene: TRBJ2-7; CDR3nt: TGTGCCAGCAGTTCTCGACGCTCTAGGAAGGCAGCTCCCTACGAGCAGTACTTC; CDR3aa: CASSSRRSRKAAPYEQYF
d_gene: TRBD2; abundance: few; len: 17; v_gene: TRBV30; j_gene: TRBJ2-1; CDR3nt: TGTGCCTGGAGACTTCGCGGGAGGGCCAGCTCCTACAATGAGCAGTTCTTC; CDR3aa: CAWRLRGRASSYNEQFF
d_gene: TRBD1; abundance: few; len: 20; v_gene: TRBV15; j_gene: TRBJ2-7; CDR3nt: TGTGCCACCAGCAGAGATCGAGGGACAGCTACTTCGGCTAAGATTTACGAGCAGTACTTC; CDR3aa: CATSRDRGTATSAKIYEQYF
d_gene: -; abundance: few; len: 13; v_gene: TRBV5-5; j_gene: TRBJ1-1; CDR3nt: TGTGCCAGCAAAAGAGAGGGGAACACTGAAGCTTTCTTT; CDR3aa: CASKREGNTEAFF
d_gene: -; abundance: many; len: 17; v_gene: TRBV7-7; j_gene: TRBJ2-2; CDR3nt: TGTGCCAGCAGCTTAGGAGTGTCCCGGACACCCACCGGGGAGCTGTTTTTT; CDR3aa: CASSLGVSRTPTGELFF
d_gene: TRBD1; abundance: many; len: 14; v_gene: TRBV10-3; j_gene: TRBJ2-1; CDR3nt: TGTGCCACCCTGATCGGGACAGCCTACAATGAGCAGTTCTTC; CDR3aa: CATLIGTAYNEQFF
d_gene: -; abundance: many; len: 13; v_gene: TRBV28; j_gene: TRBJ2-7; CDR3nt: TGTGCCAGCAGAGGGCTAGGAATAGACGAGCAGTACTTC; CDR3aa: CASRGLGIDEQYF
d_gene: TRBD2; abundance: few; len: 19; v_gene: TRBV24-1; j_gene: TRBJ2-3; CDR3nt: TGTGCCACCAGTGATCCTCGGACTAGCGGGAGGACTAGCACAGATACGCAGTATTTT; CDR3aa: CATSDPRTSGRTSTDTQYF
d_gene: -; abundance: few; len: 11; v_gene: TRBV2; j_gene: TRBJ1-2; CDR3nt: TGTGCCAGCAGAACCCGCAGAGGCTACACCTTC; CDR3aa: CASRTRRGYTF
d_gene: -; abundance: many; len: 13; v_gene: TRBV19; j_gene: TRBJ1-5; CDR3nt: TGTGCCAGTAGTGGGGATAGCAATCAGCCCCAGCATTTT; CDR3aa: CASSGDSNQPQHF
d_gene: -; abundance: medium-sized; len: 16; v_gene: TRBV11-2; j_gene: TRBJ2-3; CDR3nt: TGTGCCAGCATCCCTTTAGGGGAGCGGGCCACAGATACGCAGTATTTT; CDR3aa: CASIPLGERATDTQYF
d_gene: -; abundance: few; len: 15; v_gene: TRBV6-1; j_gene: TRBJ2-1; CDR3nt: TGTGCCAGCAGTCCTGACGGGAGCTCCTACAATGAGCAGTTCTTC; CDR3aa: CASSPDGSSYNEQFF
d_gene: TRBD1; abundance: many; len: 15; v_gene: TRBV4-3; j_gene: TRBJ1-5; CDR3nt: TGCGCCAGCAGCCAAGCGACAGGGTGGGGGCAGCCCCAGCATTTT; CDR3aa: CASSQATGWGQPQHF
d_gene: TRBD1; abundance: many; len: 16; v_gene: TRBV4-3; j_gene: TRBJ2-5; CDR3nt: TGCGCCAGCAGCCCCTACGGGACAGGGGAAGGAGAGACCCAGTACTTC; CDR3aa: CASSPYGTGEGETQYF
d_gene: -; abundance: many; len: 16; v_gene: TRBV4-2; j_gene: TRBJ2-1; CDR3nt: TGTGCCAGCAGCCAAGACTCGGGACGTTTTGTCAATGAGCAGTTCTTC; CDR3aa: CASSQDSGRFVNEQFF
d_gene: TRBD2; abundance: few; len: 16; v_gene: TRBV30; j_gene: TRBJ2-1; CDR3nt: TGTGCCTGGAGTTCACCGGGACTAGCGGGAGGGCTTGAGCAGTTCTTC; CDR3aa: CAWSSPGLAGGLEQFF
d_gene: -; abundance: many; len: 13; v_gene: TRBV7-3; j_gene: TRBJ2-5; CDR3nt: TGTGCCAGCAGCTTAGCGCCCCAAGAGACCCAGTACTTC; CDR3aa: CASSLAPQETQYF
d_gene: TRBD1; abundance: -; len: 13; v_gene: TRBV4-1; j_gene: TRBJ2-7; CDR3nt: TGCGCCAGCAGCCGCACAGGGGCGGGCGAGCAGTACTTC; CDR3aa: CASSRTGAGEQYF
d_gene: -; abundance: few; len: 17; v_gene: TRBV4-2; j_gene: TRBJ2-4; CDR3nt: TGTGCCAGCAGCCAAAAGGGCGCAGGGGTTATCAAAAACATTCAGTACTTC; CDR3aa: CASSQKGAGVIKNIQYF
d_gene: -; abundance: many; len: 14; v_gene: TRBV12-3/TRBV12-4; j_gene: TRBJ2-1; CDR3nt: TGTGCCAGCAGCTCGTCCCTAGCGACCAATGAGCAGTTCTTC; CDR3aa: CASSSSLATNEQFF
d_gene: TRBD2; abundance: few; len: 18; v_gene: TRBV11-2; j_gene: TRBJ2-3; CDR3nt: TGTGCCAGCAGCTTAGTGTGGACTAGCGGGGGGGCCGGAGGTACGCAGTATTTT; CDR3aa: CASSLVWTSGGAGGTQYF
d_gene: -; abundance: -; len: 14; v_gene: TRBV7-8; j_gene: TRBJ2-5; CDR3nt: TGTGCCAGCAGCCTAGCAGGGGATGGAGAGACCCAGTACTTC; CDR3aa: CASSLAGDGETQYF
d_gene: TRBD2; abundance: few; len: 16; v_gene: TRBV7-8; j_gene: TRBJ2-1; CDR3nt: TGTGCCAGCAGCCGTTTTAGCGGGCCTTCCTACAATGAGCAGTTCTTC; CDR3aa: CASSRFSGPSYNEQFF
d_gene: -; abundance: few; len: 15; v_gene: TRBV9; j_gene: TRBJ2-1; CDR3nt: TGTGCCAGCAGCGTAACCGGACGGCCCTACAATGAGCAGTTCTTC; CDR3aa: CASSVTGRPYNEQFF
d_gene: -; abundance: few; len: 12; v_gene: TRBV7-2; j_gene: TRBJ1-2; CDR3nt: TGTGCCAGCAGCTTAAACGGGTATGGCTACACCTTC; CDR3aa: CASSLNGYGYTF
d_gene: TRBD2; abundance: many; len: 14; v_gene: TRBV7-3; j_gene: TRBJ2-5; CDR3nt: TGTGCCAGCAGCGCCGGACTAGCGGGAGAGACCCAGTACTTC; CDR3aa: CASSAGLAGETQYF
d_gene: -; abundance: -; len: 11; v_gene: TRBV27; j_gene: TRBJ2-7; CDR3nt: TGTGCCAGCAGTCGGCAGGGCCGGCAGTACTTC; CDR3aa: CASSRQGRQYF
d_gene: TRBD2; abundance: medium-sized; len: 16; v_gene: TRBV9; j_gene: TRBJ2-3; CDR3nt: TGTGCCAGCGGTGGGACTAGCGCAGCTAGCACAGATACGCAGTATTTT; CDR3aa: CASGGTSAASTDTQYF
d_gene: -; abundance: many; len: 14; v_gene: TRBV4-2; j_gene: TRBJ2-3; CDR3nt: TGTGCCAGCAGCCAAGGGCGCTTTGAAGATACGCAGTATTTT; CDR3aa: CASSQGRFEDTQYF
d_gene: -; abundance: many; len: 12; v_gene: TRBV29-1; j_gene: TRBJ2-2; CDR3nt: TGCAGCGTTGTCGGAGACACCGGGGAGCTGTTTTTT; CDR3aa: CSVVGDTGELFF
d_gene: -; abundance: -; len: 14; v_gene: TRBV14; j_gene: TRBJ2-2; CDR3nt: TGTGCCAGCAGCCAAGCATCGAACACCGGGGAGCTGTTTTTT; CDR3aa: CASSQASNTGELFF
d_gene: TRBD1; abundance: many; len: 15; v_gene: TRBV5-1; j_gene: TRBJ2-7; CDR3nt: TGCGCCAGCAGCTTCCAGGGGGCGATGGATGACGAGCAGTACTTC; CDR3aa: CASSFQGAMDDEQYF
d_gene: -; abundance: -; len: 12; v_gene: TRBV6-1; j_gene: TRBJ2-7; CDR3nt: TGTGCCAGCAGGAAAGGAGGGTACGAGCAGTACTTC; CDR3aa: CASRKGGYEQYF
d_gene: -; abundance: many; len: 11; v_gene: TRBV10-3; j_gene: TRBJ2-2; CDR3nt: TGTGCCATCACTAGGACCGGGGAGCTGTTTTTT; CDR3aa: CAITRTGELFF
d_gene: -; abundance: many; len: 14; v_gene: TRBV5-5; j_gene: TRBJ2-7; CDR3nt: TGTGCCAGCAGCTTGGGCGTCGGAGGATACGAGCAGTACTTC; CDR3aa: CASSLGVGGYEQYF
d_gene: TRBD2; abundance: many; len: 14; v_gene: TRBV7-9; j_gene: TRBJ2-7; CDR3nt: TGTGCCAGCAGCTTAGTAGGCGGGGGCTACGAGCAGTACTTC; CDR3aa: CASSLVGGGYEQYF
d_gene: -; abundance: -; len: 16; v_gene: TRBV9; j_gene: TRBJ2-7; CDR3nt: TGTGCCAGCAGCGTAGCCTGGAGGGCCTCGGCCTACGAGCAGTACTTC; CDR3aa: CASSVAWRASAYEQYF
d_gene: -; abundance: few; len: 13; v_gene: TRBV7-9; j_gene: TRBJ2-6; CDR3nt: TGTGCCAGCCTCGGGCCTGGGGCCAACGTCCTGACTTTC; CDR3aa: CASLGPGANVLTF
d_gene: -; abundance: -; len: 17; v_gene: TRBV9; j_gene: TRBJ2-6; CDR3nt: TGTGCCAGCAGCGCCTACAGCCTGCCCTCTGGGGCCAACGTCCTGACTTTC; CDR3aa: CASSAYSLPSGANVLTF
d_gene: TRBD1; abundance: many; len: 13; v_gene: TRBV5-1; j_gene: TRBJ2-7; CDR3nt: TGCGCCAGCAGCCCACAGGGGCCCTACGAGCAGTACTTC; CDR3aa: CASSPQGPYEQYF
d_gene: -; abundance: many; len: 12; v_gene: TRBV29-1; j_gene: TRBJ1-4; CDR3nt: TGCAGCGTCTGGGATCCAACGGGAAAACTGTTTTTT; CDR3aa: CSVWDPTGKLFF
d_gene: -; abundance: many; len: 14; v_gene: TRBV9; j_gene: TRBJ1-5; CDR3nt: TGTGCCAGCAGCGGAGGGGGTACCAATCAGCCCCAGCATTTT; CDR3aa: CASSGGGTNQPQHF
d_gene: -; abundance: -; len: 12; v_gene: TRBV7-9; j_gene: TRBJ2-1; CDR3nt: TGTGCCAGCAGCTTATTGGGCGATGAGCAGTTCTTC; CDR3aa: CASSLLGDEQFF
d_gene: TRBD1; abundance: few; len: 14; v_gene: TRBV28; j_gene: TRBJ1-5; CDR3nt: TGTGCCAGCAGTCCGACAGGGTGGAATCAGCCCCAGCATTTT; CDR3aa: CASSPTGWNQPQHF